These 11 T cell receptor beta chains originate from one sample sequenced in a study of blood T cell repertoires in COVID-19. The protocol was immunoSEQ multiplex PCR, while the TCRdb copy is restricted to in-frame clones and leaves out a portion. The sample comprises about 100,000 clones, 84% of which are singletons, and roughly 4.3% rests with the top ten. Material: peripheral blood. Every receptor here comes from a human donor in a cohort sampled during active COVID-19.

In DNA, the CDR3 is TGTGCCAGCAGCGACGTAGCGGGAGGGGTGGAGACCCAGTACTTC. This encodes CASSDVAGGVETQYF. The chain is built from TRBV3-1 (or the pseudogene TRBV3-2) and TRBJ2-5, with 11 bases identical to TRBD2. Germline values: CDR1 LGHDT, CDR2 YNNKEL (reference sequence). V was pared by 5 bases and J by 5 bases, with 7 bases of the junction left unmatched. The CDR3 is 15 residues long.

The chain is built from TRBV10-3 and TRBJ2-1, with 9 positions matching TRBD2. V shed 4 bases and J 9 bases; nucleotides not matched to a gene: 10. This CDR3 is 15 amino acids long. Per germline, CDR1 ENHRY and CDR2 SYGVKD. CDR3 protein: CAISGLLAGEGEQFF. The CDR3 DNA reads as TGTGCCATCAGTGGGCTCTTAGCGGGAGAGGGTGAGCAGTTCTTC.

This clone was observed a single time. J is TRBJ2-2 and V is TRBV28; 7 bases align to TRBD2. V shed 6 bases, J shed 5 bases, and the junction held 6 bases outside the gene matches. Germline CDR1 is MDHEN and CDR2 is SYDVKM. This CDR3 is built from 14 residues. The CDR3 loop is CASRRTSSTGELFF. CDR3 nucleotide sequence: TGTGCCAGCAGGCGGACTAGTTCGACCGGGGAGCTGTTTTTT.

The V call is TRBV20-1, the J call TRBJ2-3, with 10 bases fitting TRBD2. With 3 bases clipped from V and 7 bases from J, the junction kept 7 bases outside the gene matches. Germline lookup yields CDR1 DFQATT and CDR2 SNEGSKA (reference sequence). The CDR3 covers 14 residues. CDR3 region: CSASGLAGDYTQYF. CDR3 DNA: TGCAGTGCTAGTGGGCTAGCGGGAGACTATACGCAGTATTTT.

This clone was found once. V usage is TRBV19 and J usage is TRBJ1-5; D remains unclear. The CDR3 sequence is 12 residues long. Trimming left V 6 bases short and J 5 bases short, with 8 bases between. In germline, CDR1 is LNHDA, CDR2 SQIVND (reference sequence). The CDR3 DNA reads TGTGCCAGTAGCGGCAGGTATCAGCCCCAGCATTTT. Encoded protein: CASSGRYQPQHF.

The rearrangement uses TRBV3-1 (or the pseudogene TRBV3-2) and TRBJ2-6, with D possibly TRBD1 on 6 matching bases. The CDR3 consists of 14 residues. V lost 5 bases, J lost 10 bases, and 15 bases lay in between. Per the germline V gene, CDR1 is LGHDT and CDR2 is YNNKEL (reference sequence). The CDR3: CASSLPGARNVLTF. CDR3 DNA: TGTGCCAGCAGCTTACCAGGGGCGAGGAACGTCCTGACTTTC.

This chain uses TRBV5-5 with TRBJ2-5; TRBD1 might be the D (7 bases). The germline CDR1 and CDR2 sequences are SGHKS and YYEKEE (reference sequence). V gave up 1 base and J gave up 5 bases, with 18 bases separating them. The CDR3 loop spans 16 amino acids. The CDR3 bases are TGTGCCAGCAGCTTGTGGGGGGAGACAGGGTTCGAGACCCAGTACTTC. Translated: CASSLWGETGFETQYF.

The chain combines TRBV30 with TRBJ2-2, with 9 bases identical to TRBD2. The CDR3 covers 13 residues. With 5 bases clipped from V and 6 bases from J, the junction kept 4 bases outside the gene matches. CDR1 is GTSNPN and CDR2 is SVGIG in the germline V gene (reference sequence). The CDR3, as DNA: TGTGCCTGGGTGGGACTAGCCGCCGGGGAGCTGTTTTTT. This sequence encodes CAWVGLAAGELFF. Combining the CDR3 with reference TRBV30 and TRBJ2-2 gives the whole variable domain SQTIHQWPATLVQPVGSPLSLECTVEGTSNPNLYWYRQAAGRGLQLLFYSVGIGQISSEVPQNLSASRPQDRQFILSSKKLLLSDSGFYLCAWVGLAAGELFFGEGSRLTVL.

The chain joins TRBV10-3 to TRBJ2-3; 8 nucleotides line up with TRBD2. CDR1 ENHRY and CDR2 SYGVKD come from the germline V gene. The CDR3 has 18 amino acids. The junction had 14 bases not matched to a gene; V was cut back by 2 bases and J by 4 bases. This CDR3 is CAISERSYSGTGADTQYF. The CDR3 DNA reads TGTGCCATCAGTGAGAGAAGTTATAGCGGGACGGGGGCAGATACGCAGTATTTT.

This chain links TRBV9 with TRBJ2-1, with D perhaps TRBD2 (5 bases). The CDR3 covers 14 residues. Trimming removed 0 bases from V and 7 bases from J, with 11 bases in between. Germline V gives CDR1 SGDLS, CDR2 YYNGEE. CDR3 sequence: CASSVASTGNEQFF. The CDR3 DNA reads TGTGCCAGCAGCGTAGCTAGCACCGGAAATGAGCAGTTCTTC.

The gene calls are TRBV19 and TRBJ2-6; TRBD1 matches at 9 bases. The CDR3 runs 17 residues. J lost 0 bases, V lost 6 bases, and 6 bases had no gene match. Germline lookup yields CDR1 LNHDA and CDR2 SQIVND (reference sequence). The DNA of the CDR3 is TGTGCCAGTAGGCCGGGACAGGGTATCTCTGGGGCCAACGTCCTGACTTTC. This translates into CASRPGQGISGANVLTF.